Following are 31 T cell receptor beta chains from one sample sequenced in a study of regulatory T cells in long-lasting Graves disease listed by TCRdb under 2021. What the time point label conveys for this sample: newly diagnosed GD, antithyroid drugs for less than 3 months. RNA was extracted from PBMCs in TRIzol for both TCR sequencing and RNA sequencing. The library came from multiplex PCR. TCRdb lists the instrument as Illumina HiSeq 4000. iRepertoire HTBI primers and Arm-PCR amplification of CDR3 regions were used to construct TCR beta libraries. TCRdb reran the public reads through fastp at Q25 and MiXCR, keeping productive beta chains. Merged by CDR3 protein, the rows form single entries marked with the most common genes and DNA. The sample records about 460,000 distinct CDR3 sequences, 13% to 15% of which are singletons. The biggest ten clones account for roughly 18% of the sample. Separately, the same data were catalogued under a study of T cells in Graves' hyperthyroidism and ophthalmopathy.

The material was peripheral blood mononuclear cells (PBMCs), obtained at new diagnosis, from a patient treated with antithyroid drugs. These receptors were obtained from a woman in her forties or fifties with Graves disease. Donor details come from another sample of the same person, matched by shared clones.

As regards this clonotype: This sequence may be a read error, since a much larger clone differs from it by one base. Since the CDR3 does not end with the conserved phenylalanine or tryptophan, this likely comes from a read error. This chain connects TRBV6-1 to TRBJ1-1; 8 bases are shared with TRBD1. V was clipped by 7 bases and J by 0 bases; unmatched bases: 4. This CDR3 is built from 14 residues. The germline V gene encodes CDR1 MNHNS and CDR2 SASEGT. CDR3 amino acids: CASTSDRVNTEAFS. DNA for the CDR3: TGTGCCAGCACCTCGGACAGGGTGAACACTGAAGCTTTCTCT.

This clonotype has a handful of counts. This chain links TRBV10-3 with TRBJ2-2, with TRBD2 matching over 10 bases. Germline V lookup: CDR1 ENHRY, CDR2 SYGVKD. Germline trimming cut 9 bases from V and 0 bases from J; bases unmatched to any gene: 4. CDR3 length equals 15 residues. The CDR3 DNA reads as TGTGCCATAAAGCGGGAGGGCGCGAACACCGGGGAGCTGTTTTTT. Translation gives CAIKREGANTGELFF.

In the case of this clonotype: The junction departs from the called germline gene at one end, perhaps through a read error. V is TRBV11-2 and J is TRBJ2-2; TRBD2 agrees at 10 bases. Germline V gene data show CDR1 as SGHAT and CDR2 as FQNNGV. The CDR3 contains 14 residues. The CDR3 nucleotides read TGTGCCAGCAACATAGCGGGAGGTACCGAGGAGCTGTTTTTT. As protein: CASNIAGGTEELFF.

This clonotype has a count of ten or more. The chain carries TRBV3-1 and TRBJ2-5; D remains unclear. Per the germline V gene, CDR1 is LGHDT and CDR2 is YNNKEL (reference sequence). V shed 1 base and J shed 4 bases, with 7 bases lying between them. The CDR3 has 13 amino acids. CDR3 residues: CASSQVPLETQYF. In DNA, the CDR3 is TGTGCCAGCAGCCAAGTTCCCCTAGAGACCCAGTACTTC.

This clonotype was observed many times. This chain connects TRBV7-8 to TRBJ2-7; TRBD2 is a possible D gene (6 bases). This CDR3 region has 15 residues. The V gene's germline CDR1 is SGHVS and CDR2 FQNEAQ. The ends were cut back, 6 bases at V and 3 bases at J, with 18 bases in the middle. CDR3 sequence reads: CASSLREAGDYEQYF. DNA for the CDR3: TGTGCCAGCAGTTTACGGGAAGCGGGTGACTACGAGCAGTACTTC.

This clonotype has a handful of counts. The V gene is TRBV20-1, the J gene TRBJ1-2; D gene unclear. CDR3 length: 17 amino acids. Trimming shortened V by 8 bases and J by 6 bases, and 31 bases separated the two germline ends. Germline-derived CDR1 and CDR2 are DFQATT and SNEGSKA (reference sequence). The CDR3 bases are TGCAGTCGGGCCCAGGACGTTACTTTGCCCCCTAGAAATGGCTACACCTTC. It encodes CSRAQDVTLPPRNGYTF.

V is TRBV11-2 and J is TRBJ2-5, with a weak D call TRBD2 (6 bases). The CDR3 consists of 15 residues. Germline V gene sequence: CDR1 SGHAT, CDR2 FQNNGV. V was clipped by 1 base and J by 2 bases, with 11 bases between them. The CDR3 DNA is TGTGCCAGCAGCTTAGCGGGAGAGACACAAGAGACCCAGTACTTC. Protein product: CASSLAGETQETQYF. Based on the CDR3 plus reference TRBV11-2 and TRBJ2-5, the full variable domain is EAGVAQSPRYKIIEKRQSVAFWCNPISGHATLYWYQQILGQGPKLLIQFQNNGVVDDSQLPKDRFSAERLKGVDSTLKIQPAKLEDSAVYLCASSLAGETQETQYFGPGTRLLVL.

Ten or more counts support this clonotype. The J gene is TRBJ2-3, the V gene TRBV3-1; TRBD2 matches 7 bases. CDR3 length: 16 amino acids. CDR1 is LGHDT, CDR2 YNNKEL, per germline (reference sequence). V was pared by 1 base and J by 1 base, with 5 bases of the junction left unmatched. The CDR3 DNA is TGTGCCAGCAGCCAAGGCGGGAGAGGGGGCACAGATACGCAGTATTTT. Encoded protein: CASSQGGRGGTDTQYF.

This clonotype was observed many times. This chain uses TRBV30 with TRBJ2-2; perhaps TRBD2 as D (6 bases). Trimming stripped 0 bases from V and 6 bases from J, with 8 bases between. The CDR3 loop spans 13 amino acids. CDR1 is GTSNPN and CDR2 is SVGIG in the germline V gene (reference sequence). The CDR3 protein is CAWSVGGAGELFF. The CDR3 coding sequence is TGTGCCTGGAGTGTTGGAGGGGCCGGGGAGCTGTTTTTT.

This clonotype was observed at least ten times. CDR3 DNA: TGCGCCAGCAGCTTCTTCGCGTCTGGGAACACCGGGGAGCTGTTTTTT. It is translated as CASSFFASGNTGELFF. This chain uses TRBV5-1 with TRBJ2-2; the D is unclear. Germline CDR1 SGHRS, CDR2 YFSETQ. With 2 bases removed from V and 1 base from J, the gap between germline ends came to 12 bases. The CDR3 totals 16 residues.

The rearrangement joins TRBV29-1 to TRBJ2-7, with D perhaps matching TRBD2 (5 bases). Trimming removed 5 bases from V and 2 bases from J, with 16 bases in between. This CDR3 region has 14 residues. In germline, CDR1 is SQVTM, CDR2 ANQGSEA. DNA for the CDR3: TGCAGCGTTAGCCGAGAACGAGGGACCTACGAGCAGTACTTC. Translation gives CSVSRERGTYEQYF.

This clonotype was detected a few times. The V gene is TRBV12-3 or TRBV12-4, the J gene TRBJ2-3; 9 nucleotides agree with TRBD2. The ends lost 6 bases at V and 6 bases at J; junction bases unmatched: 13. This CDR3 comprises 16 residues. The CDR3 nucleotides are TGTGCCAGCAGACTCGGCGGGGCGGGAGGGGAGGATACGCAGTATTTT. Translation gives CASRLGGAGGEDTQYF.

This clonotype was seen repeatedly, ten times or more. The J gene is TRBJ2-5, the V gene TRBV4-1; D is unclear. The CDR3 covers 14 residues. CDR1 and CDR2 from the germline V gene are MGHRA and YSYEKL. Trimming pared 0 bases from V and 0 bases from J, leaving 5 bases between. The CDR3 spells CASSQETYQETQYF. In DNA, the CDR3 is TGCGCCAGCAGCCAAGAGACTTACCAAGAGACCCAGTACTTC.

This clonotype was observed at least ten times. V and J are TRBV19 and TRBJ2-5; the D gene could be TRBD1 or TRBD2 (6 bases each). The germline CDR1 and CDR2 sequences are LNHDA and SQIVND (reference sequence). The CDR3 contains 13 residues. With 9 bases removed from V and 1 base from J, the gap between germline ends came to 12 bases. The CDR3 loop reads CASTGGSQETQYF. The CDR3 DNA follows: TGTGCCAGCACCGGGGGCAGCCAAGAGACCCAGTACTTC.

This clonotype was detected only a few times. This chain links TRBV3-1 with TRBJ2-1; D is uncertain. The CDR3 sequence is 14 residues long. Germline V gives CDR1 LGHDT, CDR2 YNNKEL (reference sequence). V was clipped by 4 bases and J by 0 bases, with 7 bases between them. In DNA, the CDR3 is TGTGCCAGCAGCCTCTCGGACTCCTACAATGAGCAGTTCTTC. The encoded protein is CASSLSDSYNEQFF.

There are many counts of this clonotype. The chain combines TRBV9 with TRBJ2-5; 13 bases line up with TRBD2. Germline assignment: CDR1 SGDLS and CDR2 YYNGEE. The CDR3 is 16 amino acids. With V trimmed by 4 bases and J by 5 bases, 8 bases remained unmatched. The CDR3 here is CASSPGTSGIGETQYF. The CDR3 DNA reads as TGTGCCAGCAGCCCAGGGACTAGCGGGATAGGGGAGACCCAGTACTTC.

This clonotype was recorded a few times. The V and J genes are TRBV5-1 and TRBJ2-2, with D perhaps TRBD1 or TRBD2 (5 bases each). Germline loops: CDR1 SGHRS, CDR2 YFSETQ. The CDR3 length is 15 residues. The V gene lost 4 bases and the J gene lost 3 bases, with 13 bases spanning the gap. CDR3 in amino acids: CASSATLGDTGELFF. Written as DNA, the CDR3 is TGCGCCAGCAGCGCGACCTTGGGGGACACCGGGGAGCTGTTTTTT.

This clonotype was counted only a few times. The rearrangement links TRBV10-3 to TRBJ2-5; possible D gene TRBD2, 6 bases. The ends were cut back, 3 bases at V and 4 bases at J, with 9 bases in the middle. This CDR3 is built from 13 residues. Germline V gives CDR1 ENHRY, CDR2 SYGVKD. The CDR3 sequence is CAISEAGGETQYF. The CDR3, as DNA: TGTGCCATCAGTGAAGCCGGGGGAGAGACCCAGTACTTC.

V gene TRBV20-1 combines with J gene TRBJ2-5; TRBD1 is a possible D gene (6 bases). This CDR3 region has 14 residues. Germline V gene sequence: CDR1 DFQATT, CDR2 SNEGSKA (reference sequence). With 0 bases removed from V and 3 bases from J, the gap between germline ends came to 11 bases. CDR3 DNA sequence: TGCAGTGCTAGAGATTGGGACAACAAAGAGACCCAGTACTTC. Translated: CSARDWDNKETQYF.

On this clonotype: It is likely a read error: a sequence one base away is far more abundant. The chain couples TRBV28 to TRBJ2-7; 9 nucleotides match TRBD1. The CDR3 is made up of 14 amino acids. Looked up from germline, CDR1 is MDHEN and CDR2 is SYDVKM. V lost 6 bases and J lost 3; bases outside the gene matches: 6. The CDR3 sequence is CASRDGTGFYEQYF. CDR3 nucleotides: TGTGCCAGCAGAGACGGGACAGGGTTCTACGAGCAGTACTTC.

The chain carries TRBV7-2 and TRBJ1-5, with 7 nucleotides matching TRBD1. V was clipped by 5 bases and J by 4 bases; unmatched bases: 11. The CDR3 sequence is 16 residues long. Germline CDR1 reads SGHTA; CDR2 reads FQGNSA. CDR3 DNA sequence: TGTGCCAGCAGCCCCTATTTACAGGGGATTAATCAGCCCCAGCATTTT. This encodes CASSPYLQGINQPQHF.

In this sample, this clonotype turned up many times. The gene calls are TRBV30 and TRBJ2-2; perhaps D is TRBD1 or TRBD2 (5 bases each). Germline V gives CDR1 GTSNPN, CDR2 SVGIG (reference sequence). Trimming took 2 bases from V and 3 from J, leaving 10 bases between them. The CDR3 has 14 residues. The CDR3 sequence is CAWSLGPYTGELFF. The DNA for the CDR3 is TGTGCCTGGAGTTTGGGACCGTACACCGGGGAGCTGTTTTTT.

This clonotype was seen a few times. This sequence may be a read error, since a much larger clone differs from it by one base. This chain links TRBV11-1 with TRBJ2-1; possibly TRBD2 for D (6 bases). The CDR3 has 14 residues. Trimming took off 8 bases at V and 1 base at J, with 12 bases between the two ends. Per the germline V gene, CDR1 is SGHAT and CDR2 is FQDESV (reference sequence). The CDR3 sequence: CASGLRGSYNEQFF. For the CDR3, the DNA is TGTGCCAGCGGCCTACGGGGGTCCTACAATGAGCAGTTCTTC.

This clonotype has a count of ten or more. V gene TRBV30 combines with J gene TRBJ2-2; D gene uncertain. Trimming pared 0 bases from V and 1 base from J, leaving 6 bases between. The CDR3 totals 14 residues. Germline V gene data show CDR1 as GTSNPN and CDR2 as SVGIG (reference sequence). CDR3 sequence: CAWSVARNTGELFF. The CDR3 DNA follows: TGTGCCTGGAGTGTAGCCCGGAACACCGGGGAGCTGTTTTTT. Full variable domain (remainder filled in from reference TRBV30 and TRBJ2-2): SQTIHQWPATLVQPVGSPLSLECTVEGTSNPNLYWYRQAAGRGLQLLFYSVGIGQISSEVPQNLSASRPQDRQFILSSKKLLLSDSGFYLCAWSVARNTGELFFGEGSRLTVL.

This clonotype was detected ten times or more. V usage is TRBV3-1 and J usage is TRBJ2-7; D may be TRBD1 or TRBD2 (5 bases each). Per germline, CDR1 LGHDT and CDR2 YNNKEL (reference sequence). Trimming left V 1 base short and J 2 bases short, with 12 bases between. The CDR3 consists of 15 residues. CDR3 sequence: CASSQAAGTPYEQYF. The CDR3 DNA reads TGTGCCAGCAGCCAAGCGGCCGGGACCCCCTACGAGCAGTACTTC.

This clonotype was detected many times. The rearrangement uses TRBV29-1 and TRBJ1-1; no clear D gene. Trimming removed 2 bases at V and 11 bases at J, with 9 bases between. The CDR3 spans 10 residues. CDR1 and CDR2 from the germline V gene are SQVTM and ANQGSEA. The CDR3 here is CSVESLVAFF. The CDR3 DNA follows: TGCAGCGTTGAATCGTTGGTCGCTTTCTTT. The whole variable domain, remainder taken from reference TRBV29-1 and TRBJ1-1, is SAVISQKPSRDICQRGTSLTIQCQVDSQVTMMFWYRQQPGQSLTLIATANQGSEATYESGFVIDKFPISRPNLTFSTLTVSNMSPEDSSIYLCSVESLVAFFGQGTRLTVV.

CDR3 region: CASSVLDSPLHF. The CDR3 DNA reads TGTGCCAGCAGCGTACTTGATTCACCCCTCCACTTT. J is TRBJ1-6 and V is TRBV9; D remains unclear. Looked up from germline, CDR1 is SGDLS and CDR2 is YYNGEE. Trimming removed 1 base at V and 8 bases at J, with 4 bases between. There are 12 residues in the CDR3. Drawing the rest from reference TRBV9 and TRBJ1-6, the complete variable domain is DSGVTQTPKHLITATGQRVTLRCSPRSGDLSVYWYQQSLDQGLQFLIQYYNGEERAKGNILERFSAQQFPDLHSELNLSSLELGDSALYFCASSVLDSPLHFGNGTRLTVT.

In this sample, this clonotype turned up many times. This chain links TRBV6-2 or TRBV6-3 with TRBJ2-1, with 9 bases matching TRBD2. The germline V gene encodes CDR1 MNHEY and CDR2 SVGEGT. The CDR3 is 16 amino acids. After removal of 2 bases from V and 10 bases from J, the junction contained 12 bases not matched to a gene. CDR3 amino acids: CASSYVASGKVEEQFF. CDR3 nucleotides: TGTGCCAGCAGTTACGTAGCTAGCGGGAAGGTAGAAGAGCAGTTCTTC.

Details on this clonotype: A much larger clone sits a single nucleotide away, making a read error possible. The genes are TRBV5-1 and TRBJ1-2; D unclear. Per the germline V gene, CDR1 is SGHRS and CDR2 is YFSETQ. The V end was cut by 0 bases, the J end by 2 bases, with 11 bases between. CDR3 size: 15 residues. DNA for the CDR3: TGCGCCAGCAGCTTGGGAGGATCGCCGAACTATGGCTACACCTTC. Its translation: CASSLGGSPNYGYTF.

Note on this clonotype: Germline is not matched at one junction end, which may reflect a read error. In DNA, the CDR3 is TGCAGTGCTCGGGATGGCGGGAGAGTTTACAATGGGCAGTTCTTC. It specifies CSARDGGRVYNGQFF. The rearrangement uses TRBV20-1 and TRBJ2-1; TRBD2 aligns across 7 bases. This CDR3 is built from 15 residues. Germline loops: CDR1 DFQATT, CDR2 SNEGSKA (reference sequence).

This rearrangement joins TRBV18 to TRBJ2-7, with 8 positions matching TRBD1. Germline values: CDR1 KGHSH, CDR2 LQKENI. This CDR3 spans 13 amino acids. V was clipped by 1 base and J by 6 bases; unmatched bases: 2. The CDR3 nucleotides read TGTGCCAGCTCACCACGTGGGACAGGCGAGCAGTACTTC. Its protein product is CASSPRGTGEQYF.